This T cell receptor (beta chain) derives from a study of tumor and adjacent non-tumor tissue in lung cancer. Three rounds of nested PCR, following a modified ARM-PCR protocol, produced the TCRbeta library. TCRdb recomputed calls from the multiplex PCR reads with MiXCR, one row per CDR3 protein. The sample has roughly 70,000 distinct CDR3 sequences, around 73% seen once. Points on this clonotype: The junction departs from germline at one end; a sequencing error may be responsible.

This CDR3 is built from 12 residues. Germline lookup yields CDR1 SQVTM and CDR2 ANQGSEA. No cell sorting was done before RNA was extracted from the tissue. Sequencing input: lung tumor tissue. This clonotype was sampled from a man in his 60s with non-small cell lung cancer. The chain combines TRBV29-1 with TRBJ1-2; no reliable D call. This chain's CDR3 is CSVVDWFHGYTF. CDR3 bases: TGCAGTGTTGTTGATTGGTTTCATGGCTACACCTTC. Using reference TRBV29-1 and TRBJ1-2 for the parts outside the CDR3, the full variable domain is SAVISQKPSRDICQRGTSLTIQCQVDSQVTMMFWYRQQPGQSLTLIATANQGSEATYESGFVIDKFPISRPNLTFSTLTVSNMSPEDSSIYLCSVVDWFHGYTFGSGTRLTVV.